These 7 T cell receptor beta chains came from one sample sequenced in a study of a mutant IDH1 vaccine in newly diagnosed glioma. Time point denoted: week 35, safety follow-up. The study gave 300 ug of mutant IDH1 20-mer peptide per vaccine dose, with topical imiquimod. These receptors' antigens are unknown. Method: immunoSEQ multiplex PCR; TCRdb's copy keeps in-frame clones and lacks some. This sample has around 50,000 clones, with around 80% found just once. This specimen was PBMCs, taken from a glioma patient whose treatment included an IDH1 peptide vaccine. Receptors were obtained from a woman under 30 with glioma.

The chain employs TRBV20-1 and TRBJ2-1; D remains ambiguous. This CDR3 region has 11 residues. From germline, CDR1 is DFQATT and CDR2 SNEGSKA (reference sequence). The V gene lost 5 bases and the J gene lost 8 bases, with 10 bases spanning the gap. The DNA of the CDR3 is TGCAGTGCTTCCTCCGCCGATGAGCAGTTCTTC. The encoded protein is CSASSADEQFF.

The chain joins TRBV2 to TRBJ1-6; D uncertain. The CDR3 extends over 12 amino acids. V gave up 3 bases and J gave up 7 bases, with 4 bases separating them. Germline V gene data show CDR1 as SNHLY and CDR2 as FYNNEI. CDR3 sequence reads: CASSDGNSPLHF. The CDR3 nucleotides are TGTGCCAGCAGTGACGGAAATTCACCCCTCCACTTT. Combining the CDR3 with reference TRBV2 and TRBJ1-6 gives the whole variable domain EPEVTQTPSHQVTQMGQEVILRCVPISNHLYFYWYRQILGQKVEFLVSFYNNEISEKSEIFDDQFSVERPDGSNFTLKIRSTKLEDSAMYFCASSDGNSPLHFGNGTRLTVT.

This clone was detected only once. The chain has TRBV10-3 and TRBJ2-7, with 8 bases identical to TRBD2. Germline CDR1 ENHRY, CDR2 SYGVKD. The CDR3 length is 16 residues. V trimming: 2 bases; J trimming: 0 bases; junction bases outside the gene matches: 6. CDR3 protein: CAISEPRLASSYEQYF. The CDR3, as DNA: TGTGCCATCAGTGAGCCACGACTAGCGTCCTCCTACGAGCAGTACTTC.

The chain combines TRBV7-9 with TRBJ2-7; TRBD2 aligns across 7 bases. This CDR3 is built from 15 residues. Germline CDR1 reads SEHNR; CDR2 reads FQNEAQ (reference sequence). With 1 base clipped from V and 2 bases from J, the junction kept 5 bases outside the gene matches. The CDR3 protein is CASSLESGATYEQYF. The CDR3 DNA reads as TGTGCCAGCAGCTTAGAGAGCGGGGCAACCTACGAGCAGTACTTC.

The rearrangement links TRBV5-4 to TRBJ2-1, with TRBD2 as a possible D gene (6 bases). The CDR3 sequence is 14 residues long. Germline-derived CDR1 and CDR2 are SGHNT and YYREEE (reference sequence). Between the trimmed V and J ends, which lost 8 bases and 6 bases, there was a span of 18 bases. The CDR3 nucleotides read TGTGCCAGTAACGTTCCGGGACTCACCAATGAGCAGTTCTTC. Translating it yields CASNVPGLTNEQFF.

The DNA of the CDR3 is TGTGCCAGCAGCTTAGGGCAGGGGGCGGCCGGTTATGGCTACACCTTC. This encodes CASSLGQGAAGYGYTF. The gene calls are TRBV11-2 and TRBJ1-2; 8 bases line up with TRBD1. The ends lost 1 base at V and 5 bases at J; junction bases unmatched: 9. The germline V gene has CDR1 SGHAT and CDR2 FQNNGV. The CDR3 is made up of 16 amino acids.

The J gene is TRBJ2-3, the V gene TRBV2, with D uncertain. CDR1 SNHLY and CDR2 FYNNEI come from the germline V gene. The ends were cut back, 8 bases at V and 7 bases at J, with 4 bases in the middle. The CDR3 is 9 amino acids. This CDR3 reads CASGHTQYF. The CDR3 nucleotides read TGTGCCAGCGGCCATACGCAGTATTTT.